The clone carrying this T cell receptor (beta chain) was picked up a small number of times. This specimen comes from a study of blood T cell repertoires in COVID-19. This CDR3 is built from 11 residues. Per the germline V gene, CDR1 is MNHEY and CDR2 is SVGAGI. Deletions cut 6 bases from V and 4 bases from J, with 7 bases between. The method was immunoSEQ multiplex PCR; TCRdb's version includes in-frame clones alone and lacks a portion of them. The repertoire holds 250,000 or so clones, with approximately 84% as singletons. The chain is built from TRBV6-5 and TRBJ2-7; a possible D gene is TRBD1 (6 bases). This TCR was recovered from a woman older than 75 with acute or convalescent COVID-19. Material: peripheral blood. The CDR3 coding sequence is TGTGCCAGCAGGGACAGTTACGAGCAGTACTTC. Translation: CASRDSYEQYF.